This T cell receptor beta chain was captured in a study of blood T cell repertoires in COVID-19. Study at large: Some COVID-19 samples were acute and others convalescent; all came from the United States, Italy and Spain. Sources were T cells, B-cell-depleted T cells, or PBMCs; the material itself was cDNA or gDNA.

With 7 bases clipped from V and 5 bases from J, the junction kept 10 bases outside the gene matches. Germline V gene lookup returns CDR1 MDHEN and CDR2 SYDVKM. CDR3 size: 14 residues. The count of this clone is one. Produced via immunoSEQ multiplex PCR; TCRdb's table is partial and in-frame only. The table lists about 360,000 clones, 70% to 90% of them singletons. What was sequenced was peripheral blood. The chain joins TRBV28 to TRBJ2-5, with TRBD2 matching 7 bases. The TCR comes from a human donor in a cohort sampled during active COVID-19. The CDR3 is CASNVMGGVETQYF. The CDR3 bases are TGTGCCAGCAACGTAATGGGGGGGGTTGAGACCCAGTACTTC.